This paragraph reports one TCR beta chain. Germline V lookup: CDR1 LGHDT, CDR2 YNNKEL (reference sequence). V was trimmed by 2 bases and J by 3 bases, leaving 11 bases between them. This CDR3 has 14 amino acids. The sample originates from a study of blood T cell repertoires in COVID-19. Across the whole study: The samples span acute and convalescent COVID-19 from the United States, Italy and Spain.

As processed by the authors: How many nucleated cells were present was estimated from reference gene primer amplification. Some clones are missing from TCRdb's copy, which holds only in-frame ones; the method was immunoSEQ multiplex PCR. Clonal size and the V and J genes are those of that table, whereas D and trimming came from the DNA. The data hold around 82,000 clones, with 80% to 95% observed a single time. The sample comprised peripheral blood. This rearrangement joins TRBV3-1 (or the pseudogene TRBV3-2) to TRBJ2-7; D is possibly TRBD2 (6 bases). The source is a human donor in a cohort sampled during active COVID-19. The CDR3 reads CASSQSPTSYEQYF. DNA of the CDR3: TGTGCCAGCAGCCAAAGTCCGACTAGCTACGAGCAGTACTTC.